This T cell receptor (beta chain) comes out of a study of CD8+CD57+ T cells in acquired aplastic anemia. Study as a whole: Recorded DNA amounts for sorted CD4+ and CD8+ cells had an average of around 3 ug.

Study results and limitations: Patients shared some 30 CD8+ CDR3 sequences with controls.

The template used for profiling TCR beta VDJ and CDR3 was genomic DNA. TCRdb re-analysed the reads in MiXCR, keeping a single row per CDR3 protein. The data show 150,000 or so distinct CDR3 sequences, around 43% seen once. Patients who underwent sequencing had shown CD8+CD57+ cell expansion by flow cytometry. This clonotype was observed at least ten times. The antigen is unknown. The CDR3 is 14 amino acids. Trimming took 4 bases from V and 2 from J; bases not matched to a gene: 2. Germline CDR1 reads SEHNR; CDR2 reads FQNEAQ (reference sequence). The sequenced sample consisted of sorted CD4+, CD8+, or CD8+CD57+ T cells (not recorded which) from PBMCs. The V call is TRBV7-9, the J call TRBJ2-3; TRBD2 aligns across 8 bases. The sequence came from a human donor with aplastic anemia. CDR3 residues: CASSSAGVTDTQYF. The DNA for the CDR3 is TGTGCCAGCAGCTCAGCGGGAGTCACAGATACGCAGTATTTT. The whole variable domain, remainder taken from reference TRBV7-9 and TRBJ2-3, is DTGVSQNPRHKITKRGQNVTFRCDPISEHNRLYWYRQTLGQGPEFLTYFQNEAQLEKSRLLSDRFSAERPKGSFSTLEIQRTEQGDSAMYLCASSSAGVTDTQYFGPGTRLTVL.